This T cell receptor (beta chain) comes out of a study of read filtering for tumor transcriptome and immune sequencing. Whole-study findings and limits: RNA-seq captured clonotypes less deeply and reliably than IR-seq. This fraction held mixed bone marrow immune cells after CD138-negative sorting.

This clonotype was observed many times. Its antigen is as yet unknown. Germline V gene sequence: CDR1 MNHEY, CDR2 SVGEGT. The trim removed 1 base at V and 3 bases at J, leaving 10 bases unmatched. The CDR3 runs 18 residues. From 350 to 500 ng of RNA, a library with molecular barcoded alpha/delta and beta/gamma adaptors was made. A single record per CDR3 protein comes from TCRdb applying MiXCR to the reads. The sample lists around 130,000 distinct CDR3 sequences; 13% were seen once. This TCR derives from a donor at least 40 years old with multiple myeloma. This chain connects TRBV6-2 or TRBV6-3 to TRBJ2-3; 10 bases agree with TRBD2. What was sequenced was a population of CD138-negative cells sorted from bone marrow. CDR3 protein: CASSYYLAGDPWTDTQYF. DNA of the CDR3: TGTGCCAGCAGTTACTATCTAGCGGGAGACCCGTGGACAGATACGCAGTATTTT.